These 11 T cell receptor beta chains were sequenced from one sample in a study of beta chain features in type 1 diabetes. General study findings and limits: Moderate yet significant TCRB CDR3 shortening was seen in Type 1 diabetes patients in all four CD4+ subsets.

Expressed TCRB transcripts were sequenced after all isolated RNA was converted to cDNA. Sequencing was performed with immunoSEQ multiplex PCR; in TCRdb, only in-frame clones are kept and a portion is missing. The sample has 100,000 to 150,000 clones, 9% seen once. These receptors lack a known antigen. The sample taken for sequencing was central memory CD4+ T cells from blood. These receptor sequences come from a man aged 30-40 years with type 1 diabetes.

This clone has only a few counts. The chain carries TRBV2 and TRBJ2-3, with D maybe TRBD2 (6 bases). CDR1 is SNHLY and CDR2 is FYNNEI in the germline V gene. This CDR3 comprises 14 residues. Trimming pared 6 bases from V and 5 bases from J, leaving 15 bases between. The CDR3 nucleotides read TGTGCCAGCAGGGGGGACTCCGTAAGAGATACGCAGTATTTT. Translated, it gives CASRGDSVRDTQYF.

Turning to this clone: Germline and junction disagree at one end, which may indicate a read error. The chain links TRBV7-7 to TRBJ2-5, with 9 bases aligning to TRBD2. Germline CDR1 SSHAT, CDR2 FNYEAQ (reference sequence). This CDR3 contains 16 residues. In nucleotides, the CDR3 is TGTGCTAGCAGCTTAGAGCGAGCGGGGGGCAGGGAGACCCAGTACTTC. Translation gives CASSLERAGGRETQYF.

The chain employs TRBV30 and TRBJ2-3, with 9 bases lining up with TRBD2. The CDR3 covers 13 residues. The germline gives CDR1 GTSNPN, CDR2 SVGIG (reference sequence). The junction had 7 bases not matched to a gene; V was cut back by 1 base and J by 11 bases. CDR3 sequence reads: CAWSGTSVGGQYF. CDR3 DNA: TGTGCCTGGAGTGGGACTAGCGTCGGGGGGCAGTATTTT.

This clone was counted many times. The V gene is TRBV7-2, the J gene TRBJ2-6; D may be TRBD2 (5 bases). CDR3 length: 12 residues. The V end was cut by 8 bases, the J end by 7 bases, with 9 bases between. The V gene's germline CDR1 is SGHTA and CDR2 FQGNSA. The CDR3 here is CASAGPANVLTF. CDR3 sequence (DNA): TGTGCCAGCGCGGGCCCAGCCAACGTCCTGACTTTC.

This clone turned up a few times. The genes are TRBV27 and TRBJ1-5; 9 bases map to TRBD1. The trim removed 6 bases at V and 7 bases at J, leaving 16 bases unmatched. Per germline, CDR1 MNHEY and CDR2 SMNVEV (reference sequence). The CDR3 consists of 17 residues. The CDR3 is CASRGGTGTGRFQPQHF. CDR3 DNA sequence: TGTGCCAGCAGGGGGGGGACCGGGACAGGGCGTTTCCAGCCCCAGCATTTT.

This clone was seen many times. One junction end does not reproduce the germline sequence, and a read error may be involved. For the CDR3, the DNA is TGTGCCAGCAGCTTTCACAGGTATTCCTATTTT. The encoded protein is CASSFHRYSYF. V is TRBV7-3 and J is TRBJ1-5, with D tentatively TRBD1 (5 bases). In germline, CDR1 is SGHTA, CDR2 FQGTGA. This CDR3 spans 11 amino acids.

Note on this clone: This specimen includes other DNA sequences encoding the same CDR3. This chain links TRBV7-2 with TRBJ2-1; 9 bases agree with TRBD2. The CDR3 spans 16 residues. Trimming cost V 0 bases and J 6 bases; bases outside gene matches: 6. Germline CDR1 SGHTA, CDR2 FQGNSA. The CDR3 protein is CASSLAGGGAANEQFF. In nucleotides, the CDR3 is TGTGCCAGCAGCTTAGCTGGCGGGGGGGCAGCCAATGAGCAGTTCTTC.

In its sample, this clone was seen a few times. The chain combines TRBV9 with TRBJ2-1; TRBD2 agrees at 8 bases. CDR3 size: 15 residues. CDR1 and CDR2 from the germline V gene are SGDLS and YYNGEE. V was pared by 7 bases and J by 5 bases, with 11 bases of the junction left unmatched. The CDR3 loop reads CASRAGRGRDNEQFF. The CDR3 coding sequence is TGTGCCAGCCGTGCCGGGAGGGGAAGGGACAATGAGCAGTTCTTC.

This chain connects TRBV29-1 to TRBJ1-2; no firm D call. Trimming shortened V by 6 bases and J by 7 bases, and 12 bases separated the two germline ends. The CDR3 length is 11 residues. Germline CDR1 SQVTM, CDR2 ANQGSEA. CDR3 sequence reads: CSVGTKSGYTF. Here the CDR3 DNA reads TGCAGCGTGGGCACGAAGAGTGGCTACACCTTC.

The J gene is TRBJ1-2, the V gene TRBV19, with TRBD1 identical over 7 bases. Unmatched junction bases numbered 2, after V lost 4 bases and J lost 3 bases. There are 13 residues in the CDR3. CDR1 is LNHDA, CDR2 SQIVND, per germline (reference sequence). The CDR3 spells CASSKDRDYGYTF. CDR3 nucleotides: TGTGCCAGTAGTAAAGACAGGGACTATGGCTACACCTTC.

In this sample, this clone turned up once. The chain links TRBV5-1 to TRBJ2-7; D possibly corresponds to TRBD2 (5 bases). Germline V CDR1 and CDR2: SGHRS, YFSETQ. The V and J ends lost 7 bases and 0 bases respectively, with 14 bases between them. The CDR3 consists of 14 residues. This CDR3 reads CASGRTGDSYEQYF. The CDR3 region has the DNA TGCGCCAGCGGAAGGACTGGGGACTCCTACGAGCAGTACTTC.